This T cell receptor beta chain stems from a study of CD4 T cells in relation to SARS-CoV-2 and coronaviruses. CD4+ T cells from unexposed donors were obtained before the COVID-19 pandemic (2011-2018). Deep TCR-beta sequencing used DNA from uncultured naive and memory CD4+ T cells. The data were produced by immunoSEQ multiplex PCR, yet TCRdb's version contains in-frame clones alone and is incomplete. The table includes 60,000 to 80,000 clones, more than 75% detected once. J gave up 2 bases and V 3 bases, and 10 bases lay outside the gene matches. The germline CDR1 and CDR2 sequences are DFQATT and SNEGSKA (reference sequence). The CDR3 covers 18 residues.

The V gene is TRBV20-1, the J gene TRBJ2-1, with 13 positions matching TRBD2. The sequencing input was memory CD4+ T cells from PBMCs. The TCR originated in a human donor in good health. The CDR3 DNA is TGCAGTGCTAGTCTAACTAGCGGGAGGGCTCGGACCTACAATGAGCAGTTCTTC. This codes for CSASLTSGRARTYNEQFF.